The rows below give T cell receptor beta chains drawn from one sample of a study of blood T cell repertoires in COVID-19. Repertoires were generated with immunoSEQ multiplex PCR, while TCRdb's copy carries only in-frame clones and drops some. The data contain around 79,000 clones, roughly four fifths of them singletons. Sequenced: peripheral blood. Receptors were obtained from a woman aged 55-70 years with acute or convalescent COVID-19. CDR3s include the opening cysteine and the closing phenylalanine or tryptophan. Fields, in order: J gene, CDR3 length, clone size, V gene, D gene, CDR3 DNA, CDR3 protein. A D gene is named only where the DNA matches it firmly. Not every row has a clone size; where given, it reads once, few, many or a size class.

TRBJ1-1,14,.,TRBV10-1,.,TGCGCCAGCAGTGAGTTCATTGCGGACACTGAAGCTTTCTTT,CASSEFIADTEAFF
TRBJ1-5,16,few,TRBV6-1,.,TGTGCCAGCAGTGTACGATTACAGGGTGGCAATCAGCCCCAGCATTTT,CASSVRLQGGNQPQHF
TRBJ2-3,17,.,TRBV24-1,TRBD2,TGTGCCACCAGTGACCCCTCCCCTAGCGGGGGCACAGATACGCAGTATTTT,CATSDPSPSGGTDTQYF
TRBJ2-3,13,.,TRBV24-1,.,TGTGCCACCAGGGACAAGAGCACAGATACGCAGTATTTT,CATRDKSTDTQYF
TRBJ2-7,15,many,TRBV9,.,TGTGCCAGCAGCGTAGCTCAGGGGACAATCTACGAGCAGTACTTC,CASSVAQGTIYEQYF
TRBJ2-5,14,.,TRBV30,TRBD2,TGTGCCTGGGCATGGACTAGCGGCGCGCAGACCCAGTACTTC,CAWAWTSGAQTQYF
TRBJ2-5,15,.,TRBV11-2,TRBD2,TGTGCCAGCAGCTTAAACCCGACTAGCGGGCGGACCCAGTACTTC,CASSLNPTSGRTQYF
TRBJ2-3,13,.,TRBV7-8,.,TGTGCCAGCAGCCCCACGACTCCAAATACGCAGTATTTT,CASSPTTPNTQYF
TRBJ1-3,14,.,TRBV6-5,TRBD1,TGTGCCAGCACGCTGCAGGGGGGTGGAAACACCATATATTTT,CASTLQGGGNTIYF
TRBJ1-1,14,.,TRBV7-6,.,TGTGCCAGCAGGCCACTGGGGCTGGACACTGAAGCTTTCTTT,CASRPLGLDTEAFF
TRBJ1-4,18,.,TRBV25-1,.,TGTGCCAGCAGTGAAGTTGTGACAGGACATCAATCTAATGAAAAACTGTTTTTT,CASSEVVTGHQSNEKLFF
TRBJ2-1,17,.,TRBV29-1,TRBD2,TGCAGCGTTGCAGCCACTAGCGGGGGGGAAATATACAATGAGCAGTTCTTC,CSVAATSGGEIYNEQFF
TRBJ1-1,16,.,TRBV9,TRBD1,TGTGCCAGCAGCGTAGAGATCGCAGGGGGCCGAACTGAAGCTTTCTTT,CASSVEIAGGRTEAFF
TRBJ2-2,16,once,TRBV7-9,.,TGTGCCAGCAGCTTATTCGGCGTAGGGGATCCCGGGGAGCTGTTTTTT,CASSLFGVGDPGELFF
TRBJ1-5,16,.,TRBV4-1,.,TGCGCCAGCAGCCTCACCGAGGATTTGAGCAATCAGCCCCAGCATTTT,CASSLTEDLSNQPQHF
TRBJ2-6,17,.,TRBV2,TRBD2,TGTGCCAGCAGTTATCACTCGGGGGGATCTGGGGCCAACGTCCTGACTTTC,CASSYHSGGSGANVLTF
TRBJ2-7,14,.,TRBV7-2,.,TGTGCCAGCAGCTTTGGAGGGAACTCCTACGAGCAGTACTTC,CASSFGGNSYEQYF
TRBJ1-2,15,.,TRBV11-2,TRBD1,TGTGCCAGCAGCTTACCAGGGGGAGGTGTGCGGGGCTACACCTTC,CASSLPGGGVRGYTF
TRBJ1-1,15,once,TRBV5-1,TRBD1,TGCGCCAGCAGCAGAAATGGACAGGGAGGAACTGAAGCTTTCTTT,CASSRNGQGGTEAFF
TRBJ2-3,12,.,TRBV24-1,TRBD2,TGTGCCACCAGTGAATTAGCGGGGACGCAGTATTTT,CATSELAGTQYF
TRBJ2-5,12,.,TRBV12-3/TRBV12-4,.,TGTGCCAGCAGCCTCGCGAAAGAGACCCAGTACTTC,CASSLAKETQYF
TRBJ1-3,14,.,TRBV23-1,.,TGCGCCAGCAGTCAGGAGTGCTCTGGAAACACCATATATTTT,CASSQECSGNTIYF
TRBJ2-1,13,.,TRBV2,TRBD1,TGTGCCAGCCAGGGGACAGGGTATGATGAGCAGTTCTTC,CASQGTGYDEQFF
TRBJ2-1,14,few,TRBV29-1,TRBD1,TGCAGCGTTGCTATGGGGACAGGGTACAATGAGCAGTTCTTC,CSVAMGTGYNEQFF
TRBJ1-1,14,.,TRBV7-2,.,TGTGCCAGCAGCTTAGGTGGGCTGAACACTGAAGCTTTCTTT,CASSLGGLNTEAFF
TRBJ1-2,15,.,TRBV3-1/TRBV3-2,.,TGTGCCAGCAGCCTATCGACAGCCCCTAACTATGGCTACACCTTC,CASSLSTAPNYGYTF
TRBJ1-3,19,.,TRBV19,TRBD1,TGTGCCAGTAGTATAGACCTAGGGGGACAGTTTCTCTCTGGAAACACCATATATTTT,CASSIDLGGQFLSGNTIYF
TRBJ1-2,16,once,TRBV5-1,TRBD1,TGCGCCAGCAGGCAAGGGGGCGAAACCTCCCCCTATGGCTACACCTTC,CASRQGGETSPYGYTF
TRBJ2-7,14,.,TRBV2,.,TGTGCCAGCAGTGAATTGACAGGACTCTACGAGCAGTACTTC,CASSELTGLYEQYF